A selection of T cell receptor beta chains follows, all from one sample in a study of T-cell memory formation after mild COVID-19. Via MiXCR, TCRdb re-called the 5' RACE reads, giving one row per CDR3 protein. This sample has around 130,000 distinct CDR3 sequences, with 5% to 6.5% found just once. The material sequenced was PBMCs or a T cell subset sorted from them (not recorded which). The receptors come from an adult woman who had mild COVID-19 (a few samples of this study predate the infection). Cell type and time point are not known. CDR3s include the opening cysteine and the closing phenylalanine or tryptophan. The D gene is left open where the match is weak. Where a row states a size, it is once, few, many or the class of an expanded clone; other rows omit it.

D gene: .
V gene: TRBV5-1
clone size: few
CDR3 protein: CASSLARGNTEAFF

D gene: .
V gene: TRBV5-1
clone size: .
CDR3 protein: CASSLEWGPYGYTF

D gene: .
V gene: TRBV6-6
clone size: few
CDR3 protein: CASRDSTGELFF

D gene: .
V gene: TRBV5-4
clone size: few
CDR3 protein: CASSLPDQETQYF

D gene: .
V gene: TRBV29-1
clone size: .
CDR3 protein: CSDGVADYGYTF

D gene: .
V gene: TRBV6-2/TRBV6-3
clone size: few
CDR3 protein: CASRLTGTPNRQYF

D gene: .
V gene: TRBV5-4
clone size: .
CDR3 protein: CAGGREGEQYF

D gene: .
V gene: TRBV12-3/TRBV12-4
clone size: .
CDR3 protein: CASSFSQAGNQPQHF

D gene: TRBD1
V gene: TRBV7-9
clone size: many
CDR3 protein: CASSLRQGLETQYF

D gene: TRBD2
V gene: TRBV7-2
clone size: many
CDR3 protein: CASIGGRSSTDTQYF

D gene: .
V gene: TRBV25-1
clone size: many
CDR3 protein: CASSATRLGYEQYF

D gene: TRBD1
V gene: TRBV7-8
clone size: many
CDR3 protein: CASREWTGSGGTQYF

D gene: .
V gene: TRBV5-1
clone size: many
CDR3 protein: CASSLGPGLAPQETQYF

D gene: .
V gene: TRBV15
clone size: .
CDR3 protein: CATSRVPLGQLDRSSF

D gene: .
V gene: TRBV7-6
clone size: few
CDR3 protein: CASGGSYNSPLHF

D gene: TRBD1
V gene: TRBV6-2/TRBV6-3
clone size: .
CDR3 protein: CASNTGGDTQYF

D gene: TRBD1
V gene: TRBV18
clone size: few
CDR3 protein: CASSPLGGQGIVEQFF

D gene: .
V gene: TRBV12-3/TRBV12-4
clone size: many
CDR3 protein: CASSPRGAGAVWVQYF

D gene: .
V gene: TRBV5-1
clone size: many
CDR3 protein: CASSQNTDTQYF

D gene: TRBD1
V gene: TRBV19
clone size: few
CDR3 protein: CASSILQGATQDYQPQHF

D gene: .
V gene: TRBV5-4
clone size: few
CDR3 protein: CASSLTGTLSEQYF

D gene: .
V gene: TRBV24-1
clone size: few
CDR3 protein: CATSRDSTNNEQFF

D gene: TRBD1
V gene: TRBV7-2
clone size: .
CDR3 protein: CASSLRWDRRETQYF

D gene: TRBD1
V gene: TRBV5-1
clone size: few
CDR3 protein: CASSSIQGVNTEAFF

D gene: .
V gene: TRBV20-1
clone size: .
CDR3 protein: CSALFRNEKLFF

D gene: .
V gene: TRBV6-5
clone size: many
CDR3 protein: CASSGSRYSPLHF

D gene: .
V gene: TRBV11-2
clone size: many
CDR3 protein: CASSPGGRESFVNTIYF

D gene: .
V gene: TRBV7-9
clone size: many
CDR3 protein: CASSLLAGITNTEAFF

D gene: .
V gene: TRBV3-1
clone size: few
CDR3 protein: CASSTGPVGGYTF

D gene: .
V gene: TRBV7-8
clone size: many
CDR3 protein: CASSRREGEKLFF

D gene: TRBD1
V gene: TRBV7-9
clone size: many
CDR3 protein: CASKSGTGTYNEQFF

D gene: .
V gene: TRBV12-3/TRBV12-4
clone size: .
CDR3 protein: CASSPEGGQPQHF

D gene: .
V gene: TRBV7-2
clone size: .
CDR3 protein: CASRLSGGNQPQHF

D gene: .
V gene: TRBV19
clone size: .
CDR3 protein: CATSDRAGQNEQYF

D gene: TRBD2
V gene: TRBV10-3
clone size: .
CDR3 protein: CAPSSGRPYEQYF

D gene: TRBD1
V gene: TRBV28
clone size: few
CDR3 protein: CASTRQGSPGANVLTF

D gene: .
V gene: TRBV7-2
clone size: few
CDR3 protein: CASSLVGNTIYF

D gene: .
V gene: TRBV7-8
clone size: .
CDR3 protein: CASSLSGVGNQPQHF

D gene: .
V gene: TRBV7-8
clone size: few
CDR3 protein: CASSLARVAKNIQYF

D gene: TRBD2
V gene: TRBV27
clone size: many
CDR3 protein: CASSLYRLAGGFKDTQYF

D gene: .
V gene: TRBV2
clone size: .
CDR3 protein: CASSEGQIVRETQYF

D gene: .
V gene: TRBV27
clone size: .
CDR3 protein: CASSREAKNIQYF